Reported below is one T cell receptor (beta chain). CDR1 is MNHEY and CDR2 is SMNVEV in the germline V gene (reference sequence). The CDR3 has 17 amino acids. Trimming took 5 bases from V and 0 from J; bases not matched to a gene: 10. The data derive from a study of cytomegalovirus exposure and HLA in healthy donors. Use of 60 Vbeta and 13 Jbeta primers characterized the PCR. Profiled with immunoSEQ multiplex PCR; TCRdb holds only in-frame clones, not every one. Of 110,000 to 150,000 clones in the sample, approximately 80% were seen once. J is TRBJ2-1 and V is TRBV27; TRBD2 agrees at 7 bases. Sequences were obtained from PBMCs. The source is a male donor in good health and CMV-seronegative. The CDR3 spells CASSPWGGSSSYNEQFF. The CDR3 region has the DNA TGTGCCAGCAGTCCATGGGGGGGGTCAAGCTCCTACAATGAGCAGTTCTTC.